This T cell receptor beta chain was sequenced during a study of cytomegalovirus exposure and HLA in healthy donors. The germline V gene has CDR1 SGDLS and CDR2 YYNGEE. V gave up 2 bases and J gave up 5 bases; unmatched junction bases: 13. CDR3 length: 17 amino acids. 60 Vbeta and 13 Jbeta primers were used in PCR. Libraries were prepared by immunoSEQ multiplex PCR; TCRdb keeps only in-frame clonotypes and omits some of them. In the table there are about 170,000 clones, over 60% of which are singletons. The specimen was PBMCs. This sequence was found in a woman between 50 and 59 years old in good health and CMV-seronegative. J is TRBJ2-1 and V is TRBV9, with 7 bases aligning to TRBD2. The CDR3 nucleotides read TGTGCCAGCAGCGTTGGGACTACGAATACTTGGGACAATGAGCAGTTCTTC. Translating it yields CASSVGTTNTWDNEQFF.